The clone carrying this TCR beta chain ranks as medium-sized. The source of the sample is a study of metastatic and nonmetastatic thyroid tumors. Across the whole study: Peripheral blood and tumor or nodule samples from malignant and benign thyroid patients were compared.

MiXCR reprocessed the PCR reads for TCRdb. The sample contains about 20,000 clones, over 25% of which appear only once. Thyroid surgery took place with no prior treatment in any patient. Germline loops: CDR1 LNHDA, CDR2 SQIVND (reference sequence). Trimming stripped 4 bases from V and 0 bases from J, with 13 bases between. CDR3 length equals 15 residues. The TCR was taken from a male donor with papillary thyroid cancer or a benign thyroid nodule (not recorded which). Some clones in this sample may be carry-over from other donors' samples. The chain couples TRBV19 to TRBJ2-7; D might be TRBD2 (6 bases). What was sequenced was tumor tissue. The CDR3, as DNA: TGTGCCAGTAGTAATGGGGACTCGAGCTCCTACGAGCAGTACTTC. This translates into CASSNGDSSSYEQYF.